The text below deals with one TCR beta chain. The antigen is unknown. This record belongs to a study of T cell responses to AZD1222 COVID-19 vaccine. Notes on the study in general: Baseline testing showed seropositivity in only five or six AZD1222 recipients. The sample set comprised mostly white British donors with more females, and clonal diversity was possibly underestimated. CD4 TCRs associated with vaccination spanned spike, dominating at 160-218 and 743-854. None of the repertoires were sampled until the peak T cell response had passed.

In germline, CDR1 is MNHEY, CDR2 SMNVEV (reference sequence). Between the trimmed V and J ends, which lost 6 bases and 2 bases, there was a span of 14 bases. This CDR3 spans 14 amino acids. Clones were sequenced by immunoSEQ multiplex PCR, and TCRdb holds only the in-frame ones, with some missing. The sample has fewer than 80,000 clones, around 88% seen once. The rearrangement links TRBV27 to TRBJ2-7; TRBD2 is a possible D gene (7 bases). The TCR comes from an adult who received the MenACWY meningococcal vaccine as a control. Source: peripheral blood, taken 28 days after the second dose of the MenACWY control vaccine. DNA for the CDR3: TGTGCCAGCAGCCCGAGCGGGGACACCTACGAGCAGTACTTC. Encoded protein: CASSPSGDTYEQYF.